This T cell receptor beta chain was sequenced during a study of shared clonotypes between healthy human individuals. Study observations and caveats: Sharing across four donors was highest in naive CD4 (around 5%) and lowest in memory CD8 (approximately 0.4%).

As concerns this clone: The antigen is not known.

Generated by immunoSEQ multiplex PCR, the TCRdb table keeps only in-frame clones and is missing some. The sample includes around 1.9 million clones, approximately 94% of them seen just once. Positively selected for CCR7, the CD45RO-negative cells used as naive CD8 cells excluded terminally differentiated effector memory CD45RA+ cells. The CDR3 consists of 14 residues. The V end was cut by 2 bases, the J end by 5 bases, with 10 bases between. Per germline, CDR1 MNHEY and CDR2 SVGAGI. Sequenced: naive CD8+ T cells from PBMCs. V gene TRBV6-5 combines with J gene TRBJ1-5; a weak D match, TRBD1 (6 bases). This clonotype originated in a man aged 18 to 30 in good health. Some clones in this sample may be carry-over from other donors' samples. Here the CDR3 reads CASSYAAGDQPQHF. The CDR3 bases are TGTGCCAGCAGTTACGCGGCAGGGGATCAGCCCCAGCATTTT.